The 20 T cell receptor beta chains given below trace back to one sample, sequenced in a study of blood T cells in healthy people across ages. The use of a sample-barcoded 5' primer and a J-beta primer mix characterized a second PCR of 7 to 11 cycles. One entry per CDR3 protein, called by TCRdb with MiXCR from the 5' RACE reads. The table records 1.2 million to 1.5 million distinct CDR3 sequences, 42% of them present only once. The sequenced sample was blood. The receptors derive from a woman under 30 in good health.

In its sample, this clonotype was seen a few times. The CDR3 sequence is CASNHRVSETQYF. DNA for the CDR3: TGTGCCAGCAACCACAGGGTTTCGGAGACCCAGTACTTC. The chain has TRBV21-1 and TRBJ2-5; TRBD1 is taken as the D call from the table, unchecked against the DNA. TRBV21-1 is a pseudogene locus. The CDR3 has 13 amino acids.

Only a few counts were recorded for this clonotype. The chain links TRBV6-5 to TRBJ2-1, with 7 bases that match TRBD2. V trimming: 2 bases; J trimming: 4 bases; junction bases outside the gene matches: 8. Germline loops: CDR1 MNHEY, CDR2 SVGAGI. The CDR3 extends over 16 amino acids. The DNA of the CDR3 is TGTGCCAGCAGTTACAGTGGTCGGGGGGTATACAATGAGCAGTTCTTC. This sequence encodes CASSYSGRGVYNEQFF.

V is TRBV6-2 or TRBV6-3 and J is TRBJ2-1; D is perhaps TRBD2 (6 bases). This CDR3 is built from 16 residues. Looked up from germline, CDR1 is MNHEY and CDR2 is SVGEGT. V gave up 10 bases and J gave up 2 bases, with 21 bases separating them. CDR3 coding DNA: TGTGCCACCGCAAGCGGGCCGCTCCACCCCTACAATGAGCAGTTCTTC. Its protein is CATASGPLHPYNEQFF.

The CDR3 protein is CASSDRASGSTDTQYF. CDR3 nucleotide sequence: TGTGCCAGCAGTGATAGGGCTAGCGGGAGTACAGATACGCAGTATTTT. The chain is built from TRBV2 and TRBJ2-3; TRBD2 agrees at 10 bases. The junction had 6 bases not matched to a gene; V was cut back by 3 bases and J by 3 bases. The germline V gene encodes CDR1 SNHLY and CDR2 FYNNEI. The CDR3 spans 16 residues.

This clonotype has only a few counts. The chain combines TRBV6-1 with TRBJ1-1, with D hard to call. The germline CDR1 and CDR2 sequences are MNHNS and SASEGT. The V gene lost 2 bases and the J gene lost 4 bases, with 8 bases spanning the gap. This CDR3 region has 13 residues. Written as DNA, the CDR3 is TGTGCCAGCAGTGAAAAGGTCGGCACTGAAGCTTTCTTT. It encodes CASSEKVGTEAFF.

This chain connects TRBV6-5 to TRBJ2-5; D possibly corresponds to TRBD2 (6 bases). From germline, CDR1 is MNHEY and CDR2 SVGAGI. The CDR3 is 15 residues long. The germline V and J ends were trimmed by 6 bases and 2 bases, with 16 bases remaining between them. In DNA, the CDR3 is TGTGCCAGCAGCCCCATTGAGGGGAGGCAAGAGACCCAGTACTTC. It is translated as CASSPIEGRQETQYF.

As to this clonotype: This may stem from a read error, because a much larger clone lies one nucleotide away. The chain carries TRBV27 and TRBJ2-4; D possibly matches TRBD1 or TRBD2 (5 bases each). The J call may be mistaken, given a closer DNA end match to TRBJ2-7. This CDR3 is 11 amino acids long. Germline lookup yields CDR1 MNHEY and CDR2 SMNVEV (reference sequence). DNA of the CDR3: TGTGCCCGGGGCATCTCCTACGAGCAGTACTTC. Protein: CARGISYEQYF.

This chain uses TRBV9 with TRBJ2-7; 9 bases line up with TRBD2. The J call could be wrong; TRBJ2-5 is a better fit for the DNA end. The CDR3 is made up of 18 amino acids. In germline, CDR1 is SGDLS, CDR2 YYNGEE. CDR3: CASSVAGAGGPSQETQYF. In DNA form, the CDR3 reads TGTGCCAGCAGCGTAGCTGGGGCGGGAGGGCCGAGTCAAGAGACCCAGTACTTC.

The genes are TRBV28 and TRBJ2-1; possibly TRBD2 for D (6 bases). Trimming pared 11 bases from V and 5 bases from J, leaving 13 bases between. The CDR3 is 12 amino acids. Germline-derived CDR1 and CDR2 are MDHEN and SYDVKM. DNA for the CDR3: TGTGCCGGGGGAGCGGGCGACAATGAGCAGTTCTTC. It yields the protein CAGGAGDNEQFF.

This clonotype has more than one count but fewer than ten. The CDR3 reads CASSQDEQANTGELFF. In DNA, the CDR3 is TGTGCCAGCAGCCAAGATGAACAGGCGAACACCGGGGAGCTGTTTTTT. The V and J genes are TRBV4-2 and TRBJ2-2; a possible D gene is TRBD1 (5 bases). This CDR3 spans 16 amino acids. Germline CDR1 and CDR2: LGHNA and YNFKEQ. Deletions cut 0 bases from V and 0 bases from J, with 8 bases between.

This clonotype was counted a few times. J is TRBJ1-2 and V is TRBV10-1; D gene ambiguous. CDR1 and CDR2 from the germline V gene are WNHNN and SYGVQD (reference sequence). The CDR3 length is 13 residues. The V and J ends lost 11 bases and 5 bases respectively, with 18 bases between them. In DNA form, the CDR3 reads TGCGCCCCGGGTGGAGCTGAAATTTATGGCTACACCTTC. Protein sequence: CAPGGAEIYGYTF.

The chain joins TRBV27 to TRBJ1-2; D is unresolved. V was clipped by 1 base and J by 4 bases, with 19 bases between them. The V gene's germline CDR1 is MNHEY and CDR2 SMNVEV (reference sequence). This CDR3 contains 17 residues. The CDR3 DNA follows: TGTGCCAGCAGTTTATTGTCGGGAGCCGCCAACCTCTATGGCTACACCTTC. Translated: CASSLLSGAANLYGYTF.

This chain joins TRBV27 and TRBJ1-2; D gene unclear. The CDR3 is made up of 13 amino acids. Trimming removed 6 bases from V and 5 bases from J, with 13 bases in between. The germline V gene encodes CDR1 MNHEY and CDR2 SMNVEV (reference sequence). CDR3 region: CASRLGSRYGYTF. CDR3 in DNA: TGTGCCAGCAGGCTGGGGTCTAGATATGGCTACACCTTC.

The CDR3 loop reads CSARTGTGRTGELFF. In DNA form, the CDR3 reads TGCAGTGCTAGGACTGGGACAGGGAGAACCGGGGAGCTGTTTTTT. V and J are TRBV20-1 and TRBJ2-2; 9 positions match TRBD1. CDR3 length: 15 amino acids. Germline trimming cut 3 bases from V and 5 bases from J; bases unmatched to any gene: 7. From germline, CDR1 is DFQATT and CDR2 SNEGSKA (reference sequence).

The chain uses TRBV20-1 and TRBJ2-7; 14 bases match TRBD2. The CDR3 covers 16 residues. Per germline, CDR1 DFQATT and CDR2 SNEGSKA (reference sequence). The V and J ends lost 2 bases and 5 bases, in that order; junction bases with no gene match: 8. The CDR3 sequence is CSARPTSGGAIDEQYF. The CDR3 DNA reads as TGCAGTGCTAGACCGACTAGCGGGGGGGCGATAGACGAGCAGTACTTC.

The chain recombines TRBV30 with TRBJ1-2, with 10 positions matching TRBD1. J gave up 5 bases and V 3 bases, and 6 bases lay outside the gene matches. This CDR3 region has 14 residues. Per the germline V gene, CDR1 is GTSNPN and CDR2 is SVGIG (reference sequence). The CDR3 DNA is TGTGCCTGGAGCGAAGGACAGGGGGATTATGGCTACACCTTC. Its translation is CAWSEGQGDYGYTF.

The sample holds a few counts of this clonotype. The chain uses TRBV29-1 and TRBJ1-1; D unresolved. The CDR3 extends over 13 amino acids. Between the trimmed V and J ends, which lost 2 bases and 1 base, there was a span of 8 bases. The germline gives CDR1 SQVTM, CDR2 ANQGSEA. The DNA of the CDR3 is TGCAGCGTTGAACGTGCGGGGAACACTGAAGCTTTCTTT. Translating gives CSVERAGNTEAFF.

This clonotype occurred a few times. The chain is built from TRBV7-9 and TRBJ2-5; D might be TRBD2 (5 bases). The CDR3 is 13 amino acids. Trimming removed 5 bases from V and 5 bases from J, with 12 bases in between. The germline CDR1 and CDR2 sequences are SEHNR and FQNEAQ (reference sequence). In nucleotides, the CDR3 is TGTGCCAGCAGCCCGCCACTAGGGGAGACCCAGTACTTC. Protein sequence: CASSPPLGETQYF.

The rearrangement joins TRBV6-6 to TRBJ2-7; perhaps TRBD2 as D (5 bases). Germline V gives CDR1 MNHNY, CDR2 SVGAGI (reference sequence). The CDR3 covers 13 residues. V was trimmed by 7 bases and J by 2 bases, leaving 12 bases between them. The CDR3 DNA follows: TGTGCCAGCACGGGAACCGCGGCCTACGAGCAGTACTTC. Its protein is CASTGTAAYEQYF.

The chain joins TRBV7-9 to TRBJ2-5; 8 bases align to TRBD2. The DNA end is more similar to TRBJ2-7, so the J call may be wrong. Germline values: CDR1 SEHNR, CDR2 FQNEAQ (reference sequence). The CDR3 sequence is 16 residues long. CDR3 sequence (DNA): TGTGCCAGCAGCCCGATAGCGGGAAGCGTGGATTACGAGCAGTACTTC. Translation gives CASSPIAGSVDYEQYF.